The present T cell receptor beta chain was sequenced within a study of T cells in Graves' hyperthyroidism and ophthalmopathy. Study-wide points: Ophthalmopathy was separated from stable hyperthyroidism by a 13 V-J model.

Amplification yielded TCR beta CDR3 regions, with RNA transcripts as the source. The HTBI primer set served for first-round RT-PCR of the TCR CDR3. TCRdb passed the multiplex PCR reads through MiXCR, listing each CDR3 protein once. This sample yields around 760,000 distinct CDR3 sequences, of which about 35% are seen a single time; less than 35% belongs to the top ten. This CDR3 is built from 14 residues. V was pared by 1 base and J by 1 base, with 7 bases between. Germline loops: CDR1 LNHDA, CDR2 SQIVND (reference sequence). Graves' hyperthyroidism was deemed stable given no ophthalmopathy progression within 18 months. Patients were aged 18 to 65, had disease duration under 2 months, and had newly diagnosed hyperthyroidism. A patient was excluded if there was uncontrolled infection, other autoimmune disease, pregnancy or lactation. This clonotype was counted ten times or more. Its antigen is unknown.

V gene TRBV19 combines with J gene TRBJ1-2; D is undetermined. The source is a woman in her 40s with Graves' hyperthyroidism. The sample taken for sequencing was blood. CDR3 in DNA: TGTGCCAGTAGTATAGCCCCTCTTAACTATGGCTACACCTTC. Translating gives CASSIAPLNYGYTF.